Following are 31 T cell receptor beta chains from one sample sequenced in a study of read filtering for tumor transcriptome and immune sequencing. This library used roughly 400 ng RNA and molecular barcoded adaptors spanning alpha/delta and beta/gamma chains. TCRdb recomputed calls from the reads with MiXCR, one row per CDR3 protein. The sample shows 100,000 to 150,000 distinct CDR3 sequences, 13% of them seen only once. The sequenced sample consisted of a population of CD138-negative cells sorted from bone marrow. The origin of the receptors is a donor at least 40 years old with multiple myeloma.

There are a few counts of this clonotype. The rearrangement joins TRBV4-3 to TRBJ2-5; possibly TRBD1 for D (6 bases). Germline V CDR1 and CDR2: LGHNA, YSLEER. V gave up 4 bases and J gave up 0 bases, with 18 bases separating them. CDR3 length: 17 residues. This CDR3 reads CASSRGPGQAYQETQYF. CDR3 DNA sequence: TGCGCCAGCAGCCGAGGTCCGGGACAAGCGTACCAAGAGACCCAGTACTTC.

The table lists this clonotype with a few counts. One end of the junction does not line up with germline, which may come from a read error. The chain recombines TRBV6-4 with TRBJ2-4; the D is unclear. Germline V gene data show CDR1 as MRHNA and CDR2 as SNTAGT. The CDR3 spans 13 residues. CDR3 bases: TGTGCCAGAACGGACGGAGCCAGAAACATTCAGTACTTC. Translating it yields CARTDGARNIQYF.

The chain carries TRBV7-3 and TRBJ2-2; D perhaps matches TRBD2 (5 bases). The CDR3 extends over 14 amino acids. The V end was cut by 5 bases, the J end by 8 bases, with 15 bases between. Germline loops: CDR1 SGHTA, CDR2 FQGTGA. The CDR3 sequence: CASSTDLTGGELFF. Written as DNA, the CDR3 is TGTGCCAGCAGCACGGATCTAACGGGAGGGGAGCTGTTTTTT.

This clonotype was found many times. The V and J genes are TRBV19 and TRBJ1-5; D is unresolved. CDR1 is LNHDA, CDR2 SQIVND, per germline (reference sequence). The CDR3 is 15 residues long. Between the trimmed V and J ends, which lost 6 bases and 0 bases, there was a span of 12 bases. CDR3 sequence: CASSPGIDSNQPQHF. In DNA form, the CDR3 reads TGTGCCAGTAGCCCGGGCATCGATAGCAATCAGCCCCAGCATTTT.

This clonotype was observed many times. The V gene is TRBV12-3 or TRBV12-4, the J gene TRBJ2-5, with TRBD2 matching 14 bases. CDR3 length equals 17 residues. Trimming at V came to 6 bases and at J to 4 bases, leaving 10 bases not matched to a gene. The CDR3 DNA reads TGTGCCAGCAGCCATCCGACTAGCGGGAGGGCAAGAGAGACCCAGTACTTC. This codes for CASSHPTSGRARETQYF.

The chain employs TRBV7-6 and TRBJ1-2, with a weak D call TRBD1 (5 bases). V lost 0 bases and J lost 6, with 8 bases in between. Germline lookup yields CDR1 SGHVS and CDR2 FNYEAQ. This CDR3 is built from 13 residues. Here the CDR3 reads CASSLAGVDGYTF. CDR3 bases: TGTGCCAGCAGCTTAGCAGGGGTGGATGGCTACACCTTC.

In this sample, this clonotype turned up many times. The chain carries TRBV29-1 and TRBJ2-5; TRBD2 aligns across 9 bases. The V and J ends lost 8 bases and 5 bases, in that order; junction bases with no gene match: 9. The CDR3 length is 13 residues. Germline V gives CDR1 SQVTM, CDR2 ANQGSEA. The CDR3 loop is CSQLAGGRETQYF. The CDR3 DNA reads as TGCAGCCAACTAGCGGGCGGGCGGGAGACCCAGTACTTC.

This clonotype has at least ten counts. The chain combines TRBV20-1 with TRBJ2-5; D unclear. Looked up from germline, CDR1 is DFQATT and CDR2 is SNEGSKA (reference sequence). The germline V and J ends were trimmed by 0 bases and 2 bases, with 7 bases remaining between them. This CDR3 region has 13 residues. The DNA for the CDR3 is TGCAGTGCTAGAGAAGGCGGTCAAGAGACCCAGTACTTC. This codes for CSAREGGQETQYF.

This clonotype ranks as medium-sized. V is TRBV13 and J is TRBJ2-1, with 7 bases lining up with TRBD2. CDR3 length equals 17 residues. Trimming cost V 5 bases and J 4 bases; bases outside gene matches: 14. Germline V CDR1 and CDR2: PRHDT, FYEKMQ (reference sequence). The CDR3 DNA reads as TGTGCCAGCAGCCACCACCTCGGGGAGGGCCGGTACAATGAGCAGTTCTTC. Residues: CASSHHLGEGRYNEQFF.

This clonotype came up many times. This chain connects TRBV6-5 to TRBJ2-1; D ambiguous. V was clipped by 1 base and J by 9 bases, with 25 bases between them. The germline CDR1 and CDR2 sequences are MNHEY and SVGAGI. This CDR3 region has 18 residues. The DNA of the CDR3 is TGTGCCAGCAGTTACTTAACCCATTGGTACCTGAACACGGGTGAGCAGTTCTTC. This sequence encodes CASSYLTHWYLNTGEQFF.

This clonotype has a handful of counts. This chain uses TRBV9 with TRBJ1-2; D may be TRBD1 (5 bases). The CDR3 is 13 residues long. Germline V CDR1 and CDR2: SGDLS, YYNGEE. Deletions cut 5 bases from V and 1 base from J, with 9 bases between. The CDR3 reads CASSGTLNYGYTF. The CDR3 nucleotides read TGTGCCAGCAGTGGGACTCTTAACTATGGCTACACCTTC.

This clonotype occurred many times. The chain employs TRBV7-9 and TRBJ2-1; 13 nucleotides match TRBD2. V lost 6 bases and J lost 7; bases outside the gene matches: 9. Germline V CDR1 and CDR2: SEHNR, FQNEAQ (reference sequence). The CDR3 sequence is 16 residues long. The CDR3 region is CASRSPGLAGLNEQFF. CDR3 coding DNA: TGTGCCAGCAGGTCTCCGGGACTAGCGGGATTAAATGAGCAGTTCTTC.

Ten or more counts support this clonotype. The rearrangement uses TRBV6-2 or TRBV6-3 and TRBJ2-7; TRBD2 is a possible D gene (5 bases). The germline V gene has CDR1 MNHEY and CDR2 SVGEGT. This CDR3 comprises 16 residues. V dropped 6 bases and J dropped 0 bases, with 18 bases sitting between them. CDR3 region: CASSPGSGSSSYEQYF. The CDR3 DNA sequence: TGTGCCAGCAGCCCGGGGTCGGGGTCGAGCTCCTACGAGCAGTACTTC.

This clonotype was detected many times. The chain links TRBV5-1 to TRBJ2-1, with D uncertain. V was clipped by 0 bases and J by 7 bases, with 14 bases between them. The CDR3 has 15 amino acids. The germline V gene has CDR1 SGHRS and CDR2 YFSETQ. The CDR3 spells CASSLEGDPGNEQFF. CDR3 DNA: TGCGCCAGCAGCTTGGAGGGTGACCCTGGGAATGAGCAGTTCTTC.

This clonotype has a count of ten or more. The DNA for the CDR3 is TGTGCCAGCAGCTTAAGTGGGACCCCCTGGGCCTACAATGAGCAGTTCTTC. Translation: CASSLSGTPWAYNEQFF. V gene TRBV7-3 combines with J gene TRBJ2-1; perhaps D is TRBD1 or TRBD2 (5 bases each). Looked up from germline, CDR1 is SGHTA and CDR2 is FQGTGA. The CDR3 runs 17 residues. Trimming removed 1 base from V and 2 bases from J, with 15 bases in between.

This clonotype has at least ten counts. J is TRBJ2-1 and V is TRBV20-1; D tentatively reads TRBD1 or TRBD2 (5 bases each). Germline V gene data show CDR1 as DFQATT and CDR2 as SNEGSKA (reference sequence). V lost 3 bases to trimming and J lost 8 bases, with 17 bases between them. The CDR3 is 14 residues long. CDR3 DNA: TGCAGTGCTAGCAAGAAGGGGAGCCGCTATGAGCAGTTCTTC. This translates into CSASKKGSRYEQFF.

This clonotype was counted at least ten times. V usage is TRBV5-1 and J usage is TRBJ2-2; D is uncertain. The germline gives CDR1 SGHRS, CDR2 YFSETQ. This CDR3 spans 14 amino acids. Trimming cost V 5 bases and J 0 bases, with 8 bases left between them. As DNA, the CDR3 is TGCGCCAGCAGTAATCCGACGAACACCGGGGAGCTGTTTTTT. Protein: CASSNPTNTGELFF.

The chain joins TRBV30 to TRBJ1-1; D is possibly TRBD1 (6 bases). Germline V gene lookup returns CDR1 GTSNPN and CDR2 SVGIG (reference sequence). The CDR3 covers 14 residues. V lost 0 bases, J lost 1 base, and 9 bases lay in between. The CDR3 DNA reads TGTGCCTGGAGTGTAGGACAGCCGAACACTGAAGCTTTCTTT. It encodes CAWSVGQPNTEAFF. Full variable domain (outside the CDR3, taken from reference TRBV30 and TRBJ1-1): SQTIHQWPATLVQPVGSPLSLECTVEGTSNPNLYWYRQAAGRGLQLLFYSVGIGQISSEVPQNLSASRPQDRQFILSSKKLLLSDSGFYLCAWSVGQPNTEAFFGQGTRLTVV.

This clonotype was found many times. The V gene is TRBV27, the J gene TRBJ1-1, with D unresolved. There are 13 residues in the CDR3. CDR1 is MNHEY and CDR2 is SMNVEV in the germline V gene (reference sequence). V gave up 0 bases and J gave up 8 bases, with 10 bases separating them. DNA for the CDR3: TGTGCCAGCAGTTTATCTAGTGGCCTCGAAGCTTTCTTT. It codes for CASSLSSGLEAFF.

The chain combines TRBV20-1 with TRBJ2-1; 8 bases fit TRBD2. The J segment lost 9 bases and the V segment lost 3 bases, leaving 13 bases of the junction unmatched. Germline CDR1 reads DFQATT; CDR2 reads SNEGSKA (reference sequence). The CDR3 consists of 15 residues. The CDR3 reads CSASGGTSGTREQFF. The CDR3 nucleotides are TGCAGTGCTAGTGGAGGTACTAGCGGTACACGTGAGCAGTTCTTC.

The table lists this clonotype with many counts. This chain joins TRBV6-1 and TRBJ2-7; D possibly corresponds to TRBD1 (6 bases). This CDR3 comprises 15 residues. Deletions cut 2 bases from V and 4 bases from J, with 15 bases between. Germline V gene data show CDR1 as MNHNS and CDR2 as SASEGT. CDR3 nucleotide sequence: TGTGCCAGCAGTGAAATCGGACAGATCCTATACGAGCAGTACTTC. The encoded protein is CASSEIGQILYEQYF.

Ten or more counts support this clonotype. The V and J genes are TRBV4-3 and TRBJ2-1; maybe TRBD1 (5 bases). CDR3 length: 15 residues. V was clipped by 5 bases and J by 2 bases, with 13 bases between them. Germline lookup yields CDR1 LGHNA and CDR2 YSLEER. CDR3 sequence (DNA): TGCGCCAGCAGCGAGTGGCAGGGAACCTACAATGAGCAGTTCTTC. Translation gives CASSEWQGTYNEQFF.

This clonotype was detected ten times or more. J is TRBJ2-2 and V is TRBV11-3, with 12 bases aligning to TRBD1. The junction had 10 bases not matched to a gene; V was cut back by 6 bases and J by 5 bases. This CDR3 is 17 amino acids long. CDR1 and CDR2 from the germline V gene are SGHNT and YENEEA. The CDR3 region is CASSLPGDRGRTGELFF. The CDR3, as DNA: TGTGCCAGCAGTCTTCCCGGGGACAGGGGGCGAACCGGGGAGCTGTTTTTT.

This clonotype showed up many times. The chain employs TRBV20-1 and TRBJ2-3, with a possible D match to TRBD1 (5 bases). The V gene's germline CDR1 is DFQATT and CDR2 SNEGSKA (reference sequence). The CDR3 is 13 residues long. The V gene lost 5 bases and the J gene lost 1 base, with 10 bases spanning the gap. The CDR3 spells CSAFIGGTDTQYF. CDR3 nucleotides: TGCAGTGCTTTCATAGGGGGCACAGATACGCAGTATTTT.

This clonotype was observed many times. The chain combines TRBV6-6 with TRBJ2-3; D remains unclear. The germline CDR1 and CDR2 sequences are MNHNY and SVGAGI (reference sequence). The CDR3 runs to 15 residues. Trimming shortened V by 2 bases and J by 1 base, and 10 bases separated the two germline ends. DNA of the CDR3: TGTGCCAGCAGTTACGCGGTTCCCGGCACAGATACGCAGTATTTT. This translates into CASSYAVPGTDTQYF.

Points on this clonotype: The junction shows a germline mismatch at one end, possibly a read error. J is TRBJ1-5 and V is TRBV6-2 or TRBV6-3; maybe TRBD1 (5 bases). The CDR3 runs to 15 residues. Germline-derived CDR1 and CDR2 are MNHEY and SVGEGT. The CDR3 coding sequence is TGTGCCAGCAGTTACCTTCGGCAGGGACGTCAGCCCCAGCATTTC. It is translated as CASSYLRQGRQPQHF.

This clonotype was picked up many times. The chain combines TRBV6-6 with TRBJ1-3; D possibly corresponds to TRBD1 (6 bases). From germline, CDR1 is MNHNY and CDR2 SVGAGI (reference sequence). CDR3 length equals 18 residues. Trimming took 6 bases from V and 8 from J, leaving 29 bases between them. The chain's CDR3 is CASSDRRGGNRPADTIYF. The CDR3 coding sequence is TGTGCCAGCAGCGATCGCAGGGGCGGCAATCGGCCAGCGGACACCATATATTTT.

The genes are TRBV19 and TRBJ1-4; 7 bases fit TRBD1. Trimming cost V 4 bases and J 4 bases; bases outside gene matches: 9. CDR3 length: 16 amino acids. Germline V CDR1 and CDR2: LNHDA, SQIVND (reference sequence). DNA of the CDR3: TGTGCCAGTAGTAAACAGGGGTCCGATTATAATGAAAAACTGTTTTTT. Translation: CASSKQGSDYNEKLFF.

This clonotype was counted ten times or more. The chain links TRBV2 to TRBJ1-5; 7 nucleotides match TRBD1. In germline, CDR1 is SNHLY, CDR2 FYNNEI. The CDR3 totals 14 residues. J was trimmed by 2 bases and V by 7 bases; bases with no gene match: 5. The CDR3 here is CASTTGEGNQPQHF. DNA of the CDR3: TGTGCCAGCACTACAGGGGAGGGCAATCAGCCCCAGCATTTT.

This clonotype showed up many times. CDR3 bases: TGTGCCAGTAGACAGGGGGGGTTCCGCAATCAGCCCCAGCATTTT. Translating gives CASRQGGFRNQPQHF. The genes are TRBV6-5 and TRBJ1-5, with 9 bases matching TRBD1. The germline CDR1 and CDR2 sequences are MNHEY and SVGAGI. The CDR3 covers 15 residues. V gave up 9 bases and J gave up 2 bases; unmatched junction bases: 8.

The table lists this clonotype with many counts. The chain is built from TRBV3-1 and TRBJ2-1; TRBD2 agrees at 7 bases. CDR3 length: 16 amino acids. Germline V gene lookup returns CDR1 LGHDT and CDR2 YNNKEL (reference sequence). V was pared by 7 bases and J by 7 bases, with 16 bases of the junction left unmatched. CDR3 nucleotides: TGTGCCAGCACCCGACGCGGCGGGAGAGAAGGTAATGAGCAGTTCTTC. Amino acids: CASTRRGGREGNEQFF.